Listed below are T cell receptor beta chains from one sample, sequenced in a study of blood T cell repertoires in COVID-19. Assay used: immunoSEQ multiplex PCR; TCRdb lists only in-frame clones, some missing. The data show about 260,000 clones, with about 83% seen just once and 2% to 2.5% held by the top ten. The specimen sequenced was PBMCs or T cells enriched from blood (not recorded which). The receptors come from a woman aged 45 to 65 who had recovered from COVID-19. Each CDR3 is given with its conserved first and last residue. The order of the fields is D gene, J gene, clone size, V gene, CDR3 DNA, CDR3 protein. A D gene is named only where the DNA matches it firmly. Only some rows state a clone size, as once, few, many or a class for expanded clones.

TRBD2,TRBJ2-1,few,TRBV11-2,TGTGCCAGCAGCTTCCCCGGGACTAGAAGCTATGAGCAGTTCTTC,CASSFPGTRSYEQFF
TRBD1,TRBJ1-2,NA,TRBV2,TGTGCCAGTCAATGGACAGGGCGGGACACCTTC,CASQWTGRDTF
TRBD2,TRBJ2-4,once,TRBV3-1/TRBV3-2,TGTGCCAGCAGATCTTCCTCCGGGACTAACAAAAACATTCAGTACTTC,CASRSSSGTNKNIQYF
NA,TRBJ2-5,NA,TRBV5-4,TGTGCCAGCAGCTTGGAGGGGGGGGTTGGAGAGACCCAGTACTTC,CASSLEGGVGETQYF
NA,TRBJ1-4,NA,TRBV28,TGTGCCAGCAGGGGAGGGGTAGGAAAACTGTTTTTT,CASRGGVGKLFF
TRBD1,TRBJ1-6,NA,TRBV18,TGTGCCAGCTCATCAGACAGGGGGCTTTCACCCCTCCACTTT,CASSSDRGLSPLHF
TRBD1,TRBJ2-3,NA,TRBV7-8,TGTGCCAGCAGCTTAGGGGACAGGGTGGATACGCAGTATTTT,CASSLGDRVDTQYF
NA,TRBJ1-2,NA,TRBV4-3,TGCGCCAGCAGCCCAACCCCCACAGCAGACTATGGCTACACCTTC,CASSPTPTADYGYTF
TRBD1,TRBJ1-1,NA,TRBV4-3,TGCGCCAGCAGCCAAAGCAGGGGGCAGAACACTGAAGCTTTCTTT,CASSQSRGQNTEAFF
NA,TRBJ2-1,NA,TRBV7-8,TGTGCCAGCAGCTTAGATTGGTTTCGGGGGAATTTCGACAATGAGCAGTTCTTC,CASSLDWFRGNFDNEQFF